This TCR beta chain was identified during a study of blood T cell repertoires in COVID-19. This clone is a singleton in its sample. Here immunoSEQ multiplex PCR was the method, and the copy in TCRdb shows in-frame clones only, minus some. Among 56,000 or so clones, about 90% were seen once, and the ten largest hold around a fifth. The trim removed 6 bases at V and 5 bases at J, leaving 9 bases unmatched. Per the germline V gene, CDR1 is LGHDT and CDR2 is YNNKEL (reference sequence). The CDR3 covers 15 residues. The V and J genes are TRBV3-1 (or the pseudogene TRBV3-2) and TRBJ1-4, with TRBD1 matching over 7 bases. The sample comprised peripheral blood. The TCR was taken from a human donor in a cohort sampled during active COVID-19. CDR3 sequence (DNA): TGTGCCAGCAGTCATAGACAGGGTTGGAATGAAAAACTGTTTTTT. It translates to CASSHRQGWNEKLFF.